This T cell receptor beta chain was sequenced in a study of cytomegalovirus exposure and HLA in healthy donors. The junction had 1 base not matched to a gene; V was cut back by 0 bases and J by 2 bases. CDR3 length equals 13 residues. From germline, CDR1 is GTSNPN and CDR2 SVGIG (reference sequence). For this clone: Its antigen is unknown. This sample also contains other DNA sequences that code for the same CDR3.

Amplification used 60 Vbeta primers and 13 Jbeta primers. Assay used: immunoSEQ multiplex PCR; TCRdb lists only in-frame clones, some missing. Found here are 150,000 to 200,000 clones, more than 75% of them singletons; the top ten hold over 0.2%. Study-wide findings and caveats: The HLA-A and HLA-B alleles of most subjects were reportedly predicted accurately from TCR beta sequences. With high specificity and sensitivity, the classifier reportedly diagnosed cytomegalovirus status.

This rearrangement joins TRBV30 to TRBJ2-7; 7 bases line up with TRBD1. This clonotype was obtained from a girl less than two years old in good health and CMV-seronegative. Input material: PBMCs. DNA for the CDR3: TGTGCCTGGAGTGTGGGGACAGCCTACGAGCAGTACTTC. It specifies CAWSVGTAYEQYF. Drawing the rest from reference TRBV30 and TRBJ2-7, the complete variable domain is SQTIHQWPATLVQPVGSPLSLECTVEGTSNPNLYWYRQAAGRGLQLLFYSVGIGQISSEVPQNLSASRPQDRQFILSSKKLLLSDSGFYLCAWSVGTAYEQYFGPGTRLTVT.